This T cell receptor beta chain was recorded in a study of technical replicates of blood from several donors. The protocol was immunoSEQ multiplex PCR, while the TCRdb copy is restricted to in-frame clones and leaves out a portion. The sample has over 65,000 clones; approximately 93% are singletons. The CDR3 runs to 13 residues. CDR1 is SNHLY, CDR2 FYNNEI, per germline. V lost 4 bases to trimming and J lost 3 bases; unmatched junction nucleotides: 3. This receptor was identified in a human donor in good health. The rearrangement joins TRBV2 to TRBJ2-7, with TRBD2 matching over 7 bases. Sequencing used T cells isolated from PBMCs. The CDR3 bases are TGTGCCAGCAGTGGCCTAGCGGACTACGAGCAGTACTTC. Its protein is CASSGLADYEQYF.